What follows are 13 T cell receptor beta chains derived from one specimen sequenced in a study of CD8+CD57+ T cells in acquired aplastic anemia. Genomic DNA served as template for TCR beta VDJ and CDR3 profiling. Each CDR3 protein gets one entry after TCRdb re-called the reads with MiXCR. The data hold about 240,000 distinct CDR3 sequences, with 47% observed a single time. By flow cytometry, patients selected for sequencing had shown an expansion of CD8+CD57+ cells. Sequencing input: sorted CD4+, CD8+, or CD8+CD57+ T cells (not recorded which) from PBMCs. Receptor source: a human donor with aplastic anemia.

This clonotype was seen repeatedly, ten times or more. The junction shows a germline mismatch at one end, possibly a read error. This chain links TRBV7-7 with TRBJ2-7; D possibly corresponds to TRBD1 (5 bases). Per the germline V gene, CDR1 is SSHAT and CDR2 is FNYEAQ (reference sequence). This CDR3 comprises 15 residues. The CDR3 sequence is CASSLGQGKAYEQYF. CDR3 coding DNA: TGTGCTAGCAGCTTAGGCCAGGGAAAAGCCTACGAGCAGTACTTC.

This clonotype was observed many times. The genes are TRBV7-9 and TRBJ2-5; 10 bases line up with TRBD2. The junction had 8 bases not matched to a gene; V was cut back by 1 base and J by 3 bases. The CDR3 totals 17 residues. Germline V gene data show CDR1 as SEHNR and CDR2 as FQNEAQ (reference sequence). CDR3 nucleotide sequence: TGTGCCAGCAGCTTAGTAGATCTAGCGGGGGATAAAGAGACCCAGTACTTC. Its protein is CASSLVDLAGDKETQYF.

This clonotype has just a few counts. This could be a read error, since a much larger clone is one nucleotide away. The chain employs TRBV15 and TRBJ1-2; D is unresolved. Per germline, CDR1 LNHNV and CDR2 YYDKDF (reference sequence). This CDR3 has 14 amino acids. The CDR3 region is CATSGDLKGYGYTF. The CDR3 DNA is TGTGCCACCAGCGGAGATTTGAAGGGTTATGGCTACACCTTC.

J is TRBJ1-6 and V is TRBV20-1; weak D call: TRBD1 (5 bases). Germline V gene lookup returns CDR1 DFQATT and CDR2 SNEGSKA (reference sequence). The V and J ends lost 3 bases and 8 bases respectively, with 14 bases between them. The CDR3 length is 14 residues. This CDR3 is CSASFGTDYSPLHF. The CDR3 region has the DNA TGCAGTGCTAGCTTCGGGACTGATTATTCACCCCTCCACTTT.

This clonotype was found once. The rearrangement uses TRBV7-4 and TRBJ1-2; 7 bases line up with TRBD1. Germline CDR1 is SGHVT and CDR2 is SQSDAQ. J gave up 7 bases and V 1 base, and 9 bases lay outside the gene matches. The CDR3 covers 15 residues. Written as DNA, the CDR3 is TGTGCCAGCAGCTTAGAACGGAGGGGGCTCTCTGGCTACACCTTC. This translates into CASSLERRGLSGYTF.

This clonotype showed up many times. The rearrangement uses TRBV5-1 and TRBJ1-2; D possibly corresponds to TRBD1 (5 bases). The CDR3 sequence is 12 residues long. Trimming left V 4 bases short and J 6 bases short, with 10 bases between. CDR1 is SGHRS, CDR2 YFSETQ, per germline. As DNA, the CDR3 is TGCGCCAGCAGCGTGGAAGGGGATGGCTACACCTTC. Translating gives CASSVEGDGYTF.

This clonotype was detected ten times or more. The V gene is TRBV7-8, the J gene TRBJ2-5; TRBD1 aligns across 7 bases. The junction had 7 bases not matched to a gene; V was cut back by 6 bases and J by 3 bases. CDR1 and CDR2 (germline): SGHVS, FQNEAQ. The CDR3 sequence is 14 residues long. The CDR3 protein is CASSLGTAKETQYF. In DNA, the CDR3 is TGTGCCAGCAGTCTAGGGACAGCTAAAGAGACCCAGTACTTC.

CDR3 sequence (DNA): TGCAGTGCTAGAGAGCAAAGGGGGGACACTGAAGCTTTCTTT. This gives the protein CSAREQRGDTEAFF. V gene TRBV20-1 combines with J gene TRBJ1-1, with D possibly TRBD1 on 6 matching bases. With 0 bases removed from V and 3 bases from J, the gap between germline ends came to 11 bases. Germline-derived CDR1 and CDR2 are DFQATT and SNEGSKA (reference sequence). CDR3 length equals 14 residues.

This clonotype was counted between two and nine times. A much bigger clone sits one base away, suggesting this may be a read error. No conserved phenylalanine or tryptophan is present at the end of the CDR3, so a read error is the likely explanation. CDR3 amino acids: CASSSAGQLYYGYTL. CDR3 in DNA: TGTGCCAGCAGCTCAGCCGGACAGCTCTACTATGGCTACACCCTC. The chain is built from TRBV7-3 and TRBJ1-2; D is possibly TRBD1 (6 bases). The CDR3 is made up of 15 amino acids. V was shortened by 4 bases and J by 3 bases, with 15 bases between the two germline ends. CDR1 SGHTA and CDR2 FQGTGA come from the germline V gene.

Worth noting for this clonotype: In this CDR3 the conserved last residue, phenylalanine or tryptophan, is missing, so a read error is likely. The limits of the CDR3 on the DNA are not certain, so only TCRdb's listed CDR3 is given. V is TRBV29-1 and J is TRBJ1-1. Germline V gene lookup returns CDR1 SQVTM and CDR2 ANQGSEA. Including both end residues, the CDR3 is 9 amino acids long. This CDR3 is CSVETGLVY.

The genes are TRBV9 and TRBJ2-7; the D call may be TRBD1 or TRBD2 (5 bases each). This CDR3 contains 14 residues. The germline V gene has CDR1 SGDLS and CDR2 YYNGEE. The V and J ends lost 0 bases and 5 bases respectively, with 12 bases between them. CDR3 region: CASSVAAGSDEQYF. CDR3 nucleotides: TGTGCCAGCAGCGTAGCGGCAGGGAGTGACGAGCAGTACTTC.

This clonotype has a single count. The chain recombines TRBV9 with TRBJ2-7, with D tentatively TRBD1 or TRBD2 (6 bases each). This CDR3 has 13 residues. Germline lookup yields CDR1 SGDLS and CDR2 YYNGEE. CDR3 bases: TGTACCAGTCCCGAGGGGGGCAACTACGAGCAGTACGTC. Its translation is CTSPEGGNYEQYV.

This clonotype was picked up many times. This chain joins TRBV3-1 and TRBJ2-1; unclear D gene. Trimming took off 0 bases at V and 7 bases at J, with 4 bases between the two ends. The CDR3 length is 12 residues. Germline V lookup: CDR1 LGHDT, CDR2 YNNKEL (reference sequence). This CDR3 reads CASSQESNEQFF. CDR3 nucleotide sequence: TGTGCCAGCAGCCAAGAGTCTAATGAGCAGTTCTTC.